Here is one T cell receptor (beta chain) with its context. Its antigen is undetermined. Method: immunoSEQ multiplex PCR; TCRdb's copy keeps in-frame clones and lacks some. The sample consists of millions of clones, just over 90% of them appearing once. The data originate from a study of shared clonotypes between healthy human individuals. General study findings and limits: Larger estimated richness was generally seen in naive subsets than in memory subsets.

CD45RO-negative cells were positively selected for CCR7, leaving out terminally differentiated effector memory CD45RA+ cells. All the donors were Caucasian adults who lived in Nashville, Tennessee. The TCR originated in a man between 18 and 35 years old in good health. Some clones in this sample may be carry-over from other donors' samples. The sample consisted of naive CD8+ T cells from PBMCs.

CDR3 amino acids: CASSVSGRAPGELFF. CDR3 in DNA: TGTGCCAGCAGCGTTAGCGGGAGGGCCCCCGGGGAGCTGTTTTTT. The gene calls are TRBV9 and TRBJ2-2, with 11 bases that match TRBD2. This CDR3 spans 15 amino acids. V shed 2 bases and J 6 bases; nucleotides not matched to a gene: 3. CDR1 and CDR2 from the germline V gene are SGDLS and YYNGEE.